The sequence of this T cell receptor (beta chain) was determined in a study of blood T cell repertoires in COVID-19. Looking at the study overall: Researchers got acute and convalescent COVID-19 samples from the United States, Italy and Spain. Nucleic acid was either cDNA or gDNA, and it came from T cells, B-cell-depleted T cells, or PBMCs.

The V segment lost 2 bases and the J segment 0 bases; nucleotides outside the gene matches: 4. Germline V gene data show CDR1 as LGHNA and CDR2 as YNFKEQ. This CDR3 is 17 amino acids long. As handled by the study authors: Reference gene primer amplification in the assay estimated nucleated cell counts. The repertoire was sequenced with immunoSEQ multiplex PCR; TCRdb's copy has only in-frame clones and lacks some. V and J calls plus clone size are reproduced from that table; the DNA served to infer D and trimming. There are about 270,000 clones in the sample; 86% occur only once, and about 8.6% lies in the top ten.

The specimen was peripheral blood. The V call is TRBV4-2, the J call TRBJ1-5; the match to TRBD1 covers 10 bases. This receptor was taken from a man aged 40-49 years with active or convalescent COVID-19. The DNA for the CDR3 is TGTGCCAGCAGCCAACCGGGACAGGGGTTTAGCAATCAGCCCCAGCATTTT. Translation: CASSQPGQGFSNQPQHF.